This is a list of T cell receptor beta chains from one sample in a study of response to subunit inactivated influenza vaccine. TCRdb re-called the RT-PCR reads through MiXCR, storing one row per CDR3 protein. This sample has about 800,000 distinct CDR3 sequences, with 21% found just once. Material: PBMCs from blood, obtained more than 4 days after vaccination. The receptors derive from a man aged 50 or older who received an inactivated influenza vaccine. CDR3s include the opening cysteine and the closing phenylalanine or tryptophan. The D gene is left open where the match is weak. Some rows mark clone size as missing; the rest say once, few, many or name a class of expanded clone.

clone_size: few
v_call: TRBV20-1
d_call: TRBD1
j_call: TRBJ1-6
cdr3_nt: TGCAGTGCCAGAGCGGGACAGGTTCGCACTTCACCCCTCCACTTT
cdr3_aa: CSARAGQVRTSPLHF

clone_size: few
v_call: TRBV5-1
d_call: NA
j_call: TRBJ2-3
cdr3_nt: TGCGCCAGCAGCGCCTACAGGGCCCGGAACACAGATACGCAGTATTTT
cdr3_aa: CASSAYRARNTDTQYF

clone_size: NA
v_call: TRBV28
d_call: NA
j_call: TRBJ1-2
cdr3_nt: TGTGCCAGCAACGGACCGCCGGCTAACTATGGCTACACCTTC
cdr3_aa: CASNGPPANYGYTF

clone_size: NA
v_call: TRBV5-1
d_call: NA
j_call: TRBJ2-5
cdr3_nt: TGCGCCAGCAGCTCACAGCTCCAAGAGACCCAGTACTTC
cdr3_aa: CASSSQLQETQYF

clone_size: few
v_call: TRBV7-2
d_call: TRBD2
j_call: TRBJ2-1
cdr3_nt: TGTGCCAGCAGCTTAAGCGGGGCCCCCTACAATGAGCAGTTCTTC
cdr3_aa: CASSLSGAPYNEQFF

clone_size: few
v_call: TRBV4-3
d_call: NA
j_call: TRBJ1-2
cdr3_nt: TGCGCCAGCAGCCAAGAGATGGCCAGGAACTATGGCTACACCTTC
cdr3_aa: CASSQEMARNYGYTF

clone_size: few
v_call: TRBV7-2
d_call: NA
j_call: TRBJ2-7
cdr3_nt: TGTGCCAGCAGCTTTGAGTTATTTCTCTACGAGCAGTACTTC
cdr3_aa: CASSFELFLYEQYF

clone_size: few
v_call: TRBV18
d_call: TRBD2
j_call: TRBJ2-1
cdr3_nt: TGTGCCAGCTCACCACCGGCGGGAGGGCCCTACAATGAGCAGTTCTTC
cdr3_aa: CASSPPAGGPYNEQFF

clone_size: few
v_call: TRBV5-4
d_call: TRBD1
j_call: TRBJ2-7
cdr3_nt: TGTGCCAGCAGCCCTGGACAGGCTGAGCTCTACGAGCAGTACTTC
cdr3_aa: CASSPGQAELYEQYF

clone_size: NA
v_call: TRBV5-6
d_call: NA
j_call: TRBJ2-3
cdr3_nt: TGTGCCAGCAGCTTGGTTGGGTATTTGACAGATACGCAGTATTTT
cdr3_aa: CASSLVGYLTDTQYF

clone_size: few
v_call: TRBV20-1
d_call: NA
j_call: TRBJ2-7
cdr3_nt: TGCAGTGCTAGAGAAATCTACGAGCAGTACTTC
cdr3_aa: CSAREIYEQYF

clone_size: NA
v_call: TRBV28
d_call: TRBD1
j_call: TRBJ2-3
cdr3_nt: TGTGCCAGCATTCGAGACAGGGGTCGGCAGTATTTT
cdr3_aa: CASIRDRGRQYF

clone_size: NA
v_call: TRBV20-1
d_call: NA
j_call: TRBJ1-6
cdr3_nt: TGCAGTGCTAGAGATAACAGGGACAATTCACCCCTCCACTTT
cdr3_aa: CSARDNRDNSPLHF

clone_size: NA
v_call: TRBV7-2
d_call: NA
j_call: TRBJ2-3
cdr3_nt: TGTGCCAGCAGCGCCATAGTAGATACGCAGTATTTT
cdr3_aa: CASSAIVDTQYF

clone_size: few
v_call: TRBV4-2
d_call: TRBD2
j_call: TRBJ2-7
cdr3_nt: TGTGCCAGCAGCCAAGATAATACCGGGAGGGGCTACGAGCAGTACTTC
cdr3_aa: CASSQDNTGRGYEQYF

clone_size: NA
v_call: TRBV5-5
d_call: NA
j_call: TRBJ2-3
cdr3_nt: TGTGCCAGCAGCTTGGTATTGTCGGCAGATACGCAGTATTTT
cdr3_aa: CASSLVLSADTQYF

clone_size: NA
v_call: TRBV18
d_call: NA
j_call: TRBJ2-7
cdr3_nt: TGTGCCAGCTCACCCAGCTCGGAAGGGTACGAGCAGTACTTC
cdr3_aa: CASSPSSEGYEQYF

clone_size: few
v_call: TRBV5-1
d_call: NA
j_call: TRBJ2-1
cdr3_nt: TGCGCCAGCAGCCACGGACGAGCCAATGAGCAGTTCTTC
cdr3_aa: CASSHGRANEQFF

clone_size: NA
v_call: TRBV6-5
d_call: NA
j_call: TRBJ1-6
cdr3_nt: TGTGCCAGCAGTTACTCTTGGCCGGGAGATTCCGATTCACCCCTCCACTTT
cdr3_aa: CASSYSWPGDSDSPLHF

clone_size: NA
v_call: TRBV9
d_call: NA
j_call: TRBJ2-5
cdr3_nt: TGTGCCAGCAGCGTAGCAGGGTTCAGCACCCAGTACTTC
cdr3_aa: CASSVAGFSTQYF

clone_size: NA
v_call: TRBV28
d_call: TRBD1
j_call: TRBJ2-7
cdr3_nt: TGTGCCACCAGCCCGAACAGGGGTTCCCCCTACGAGCAGTACTTC
cdr3_aa: CATSPNRGSPYEQYF

clone_size: many
v_call: TRBV27
d_call: NA
j_call: TRBJ2-7
cdr3_nt: TGTGCCAGCAGGAAGAATGACGAGCAGTACTTC
cdr3_aa: CASRKNDEQYF

clone_size: few
v_call: TRBV6-2/TRBV6-3
d_call: NA
j_call: TRBJ1-2
cdr3_nt: TGTGCCAGCAGTTACTCTAAGGACTATGGCTACACCTTC
cdr3_aa: CASSYSKDYGYTF

clone_size: few
v_call: TRBV21-1
d_call: NA
j_call: TRBJ1-2
cdr3_nt: TGTGCCTCCAGCCAAAGCGTTGCGGGGTCCTATGGCTACACCTTC
cdr3_aa: CASSQSVAGSYGYTF

clone_size: few
v_call: TRBV5-1
d_call: TRBD1
j_call: TRBJ1-6
cdr3_nt: TGCGCCAGCAGCTCCCGGGACAGAGATTCACCCCTCCACTTT
cdr3_aa: CASSSRDRDSPLHF

clone_size: few
v_call: TRBV29-1
d_call: TRBD1
j_call: TRBJ2-7
cdr3_nt: TGCAGCGTGGGACGAGGACAGGGAACCAGCGAGCAGTACTTC
cdr3_aa: CSVGRGQGTSEQYF

clone_size: NA
v_call: TRBV11-3
d_call: NA
j_call: TRBJ2-1
cdr3_nt: TGTGCCAGCAGCTCGACCAGGGGTAATGAGCAGTTCTTC
cdr3_aa: CASSSTRGNEQFF

clone_size: NA
v_call: TRBV6-1
d_call: TRBD1
j_call: TRBJ2-1
cdr3_nt: TGTGCCAGCAGCACCGGGACAGGGACTTACAATGAGCAGTTCTTC
cdr3_aa: CASSTGTGTYNEQFF

clone_size: NA
v_call: TRBV6-2/TRBV6-3
d_call: TRBD1
j_call: TRBJ2-1
cdr3_nt: TGTGCCAGCAGTTACAACAGGGGGCTGAGCAATGAGCAGTTCTTC
cdr3_aa: CASSYNRGLSNEQFF

clone_size: NA
v_call: TRBV7-2
d_call: NA
j_call: TRBJ2-1
cdr3_nt: TGTGCCAGCAGCTTTCTCTGGTCGGGTGAGCAGTTCTTC
cdr3_aa: CASSFLWSGEQFF

clone_size: few
v_call: TRBV10-3
d_call: NA
j_call: TRBJ2-3
cdr3_nt: TGTGCCACCTGGGCGGGGATCAATACGCAGTATTTT
cdr3_aa: CATWAGINTQYF

clone_size: few
v_call: TRBV10-3
d_call: TRBD2
j_call: TRBJ2-7
cdr3_nt: TGTGCCATCAGGGCCGGGACTAGCGGGAGAAAGCCCTCCTACGAGCAGTACTTC
cdr3_aa: CAIRAGTSGRKPSYEQYF

clone_size: few
v_call: TRBV6-1
d_call: NA
j_call: TRBJ1-4
cdr3_nt: TGTGCCAGCAGACAGGGATGGGCTAATGAAAAACTGTTTTTT
cdr3_aa: CASRQGWANEKLFF

clone_size: NA
v_call: TRBV28
d_call: TRBD1
j_call: TRBJ2-5
cdr3_nt: TGTGCCATCCATTCGACAGGGACGGGGGAGACCCAGTACTTC
cdr3_aa: CAIHSTGTGETQYF

clone_size: NA
v_call: TRBV28
d_call: NA
j_call: TRBJ2-7
cdr3_nt: TGTGCCAGCAGTTTGCCCCTCCCGTACGAGCAGTACTTC
cdr3_aa: CASSLPLPYEQYF

clone_size: NA
v_call: TRBV3-1
d_call: NA
j_call: TRBJ1-5
cdr3_nt: TGTGCCAGCAGCCAAGAGAATCAGCCCCAGCATTTT
cdr3_aa: CASSQENQPQHF

clone_size: NA
v_call: TRBV9
d_call: TRBD2
j_call: TRBJ2-7
cdr3_nt: TGTGCCAGCAGCGTAAAGACTAGCGGGAGTTCCGAGCAGTACTTC
cdr3_aa: CASSVKTSGSSEQYF

clone_size: few
v_call: TRBV15
d_call: NA
j_call: TRBJ2-2
cdr3_nt: TGTGCCACCAGCAGAGACAGTCAGTCCGGGGAGCTGTTTTTT
cdr3_aa: CATSRDSQSGELFF

clone_size: NA
v_call: TRBV4-3
d_call: NA
j_call: TRBJ1-4
cdr3_nt: TGCGCCAGCAGCCGAGTGGCTAATGAAAAACTGTTTTTT
cdr3_aa: CASSRVANEKLFF

clone_size: NA
v_call: TRBV20-1
d_call: TRBD2
j_call: TRBJ2-7
cdr3_nt: TGCTGTGCTAGGGATCCATTAGCGGGGCTCCTCTCCTACGAGCAGTACTTC
cdr3_aa: CCARDPLAGLLSYEQYF

clone_size: NA
v_call: TRBV4-2
d_call: TRBD2
j_call: TRBJ2-1
cdr3_nt: TGTGCCAGCAGCCCCGCCGGGACTAGCCTCAATGAGCAGTTCTTC
cdr3_aa: CASSPAGTSLNEQFF

clone_size: few
v_call: TRBV27
d_call: NA
j_call: TRBJ2-3
cdr3_nt: TGTGCCAGCACCGCCGGAAGGAGCACAGATACGCAGTATTTT
cdr3_aa: CASTAGRSTDTQYF

clone_size: NA
v_call: TRBV7-2
d_call: TRBD1
j_call: TRBJ1-5
cdr3_nt: TGTGCCAGCAGCTTGGACAGGAGCAATCAGCCCCAGCATTTT
cdr3_aa: CASSLDRSNQPQHF

clone_size: NA
v_call: TRBV5-4
d_call: TRBD2
j_call: TRBJ2-1
cdr3_nt: TGTGCCAGCAGCCAAGGACGGGGGGACTCCTACAATGAGCAGTTCTTC
cdr3_aa: CASSQGRGDSYNEQFF

clone_size: NA
v_call: TRBV5-5
d_call: TRBD2
j_call: TRBJ2-3
cdr3_nt: TGTGCCAGCAGCTTGCTCACGGGAGGGCCGAAGACAGATACGCAGTATTTT
cdr3_aa: CASSLLTGGPKTDTQYF